This T cell receptor (beta chain) was profiled in a study of shared clonotypes between healthy human individuals. With regard to this clone: Antigen unknown. The germline gene is not matched at one end of the junction; a read error may be the cause.

This CDR3 is 11 amino acids long. The germline V gene has CDR1 SEHNR and CDR2 FQNEAQ (reference sequence). Assay execution took place at the deep level. Every subset's genomic DNA went evenly onto several immunoSEQ plates. This table comes from immunoSEQ multiplex PCR, and its TCRdb copy is limited to in-frame clones, with some not included. The data show about 2.1 million clones, around 93% seen once. Study-level findings and limits: Across subsets, estimated richness was generally greater for naive than for memory populations. Lower generation probabilities were found for non-shared clonotypes than for those shared by all four donors.

CD45RO-negative, CCR7-selected cells formed the naive CD8 fraction, which excluded terminally differentiated effector memory CD45RA+ cells. The chain links TRBV7-9 to TRBJ2-7; possibly TRBD1 for D (5 bases). This sequence originates from a man aged 18 to 29 in good health. Some clones in this sample may be carry-over from other donors' samples. Sequences were obtained from naive CD8+ T cells from PBMCs. The CDR3 here is CASSIQDYLRF. The CDR3 region has the DNA TGTGCCAGCAGCATACAGGATTATTTGCGGTTC.